Presented here are 20 T cell receptor beta chains from one specimen sequenced in a study of early T cells in non-severe SARS-CoV-2 infection. TCRdb re-analysed the 5' RACE reads in MiXCR, keeping a single row per CDR3 protein. In the table there are about 130,000 distinct CDR3 sequences, more than 13% of which are singletons. The sample comprised whole blood. Receptors were obtained from an adult who was a healthcare worker with PCR-confirmed SARS-CoV-2 infection or an uninfected control (not recorded which).

This chain links TRBV6-2 or TRBV6-3 with TRBJ2-3; no clear D. The ends were cut back, 8 bases at V and 3 bases at J, with 9 bases in the middle. The CDR3 sequence is 12 residues long. CDR1 and CDR2 (germline): MNHEY, SVGEGT. CDR3 sequence reads: CASGPWTDTQYF. The CDR3 DNA reads TGTGCCAGCGGTCCCTGGACAGATACGCAGTATTTT.

The J gene is TRBJ2-3, the V gene TRBV2; D is unclear. Trimming left V 7 bases short and J 10 bases short, with 15 bases between. There are 12 residues in the CDR3. Germline V CDR1 and CDR2: SNHLY, FYNNEI. CDR3 sequence reads: CASKIAPYAQYF. DNA for the CDR3: TGTGCCAGCAAGATAGCACCATATGCGCAGTATTTT.

This clonotype was seen more than once but under ten times. The chain employs TRBV6-1 and TRBJ2-5, with unresolved D. The ends were cut back, 5 bases at V and 3 bases at J, with 10 bases in the middle. Germline CDR1 and CDR2: MNHNS and SASEGT. This CDR3 contains 13 residues. The DNA of the CDR3 is TGTGCCAGCAGTTCCCTTAGGGAAGAGACCCAGTACTTC. Translation gives CASSSLREETQYF.

Many counts were recorded for this clonotype. The rearrangement links TRBV18 to TRBJ2-1, with D maybe TRBD2 (5 bases). The CDR3 contains 13 residues. The germline V gene encodes CDR1 KGHSH and CDR2 LQKENI. Between the trimmed V and J ends, which lost 4 bases and 7 bases, there was a span of 11 bases. Here the CDR3 reads CASSLRGLNEQFF. Here the CDR3 DNA reads TGTGCCAGCTCACTCCGGGGTTTGAATGAGCAGTTCTTC. The variable domain in full, with the rest retrieved from reference TRBV18 and TRBJ2-1, is NAGVMQNPRHLVRRRGQEARLRCSPMKGHSHVYWYRQLPEEGLKFMVYLQKENIIDESGMPKERFSAEFPKEGPSILRIQQVVRGDSAAYFCASSLRGLNEQFFGPGTRLTVL.

The chain recombines TRBV7-9 with TRBJ2-3; D not resolved. V shed 4 bases and J shed 6 bases, with 17 bases lying between them. This CDR3 is built from 15 residues. CDR1 is SEHNR and CDR2 is FQNEAQ in the germline V gene (reference sequence). CDR3 DNA: TGTGCCAGCAGCTCCGAGTTCCATCCCCCTGATACGCAGTATTTT. The encoded protein is CASSSEFHPPDTQYF.

The chain uses TRBV10-1 and TRBJ1-5; no reliable D call. CDR3 length: 14 residues. Trimming took 7 bases from V and 7 from J, leaving 17 bases between them. Germline V CDR1 and CDR2: WNHNN, SYGVQD (reference sequence). The CDR3 is CASIPRKLEQPQHF. CDR3 nucleotide sequence: TGCGCCAGCATCCCCCGAAAATTGGAGCAGCCCCAGCATTTT.

This clonotype was picked up a small number of times. The rearrangement joins TRBV13 to TRBJ2-7, with 8 positions matching TRBD1. This CDR3 comprises 15 residues. Germline trimming cut 6 bases from V and 1 base from J; bases unmatched to any gene: 8. The germline CDR1 and CDR2 sequences are PRHDT and FYEKMQ (reference sequence). CDR3 protein: CASSRGGQGSYEQYF. The CDR3 coding sequence is TGTGCCAGCAGTCGTGGAGGACAGGGATCCTACGAGCAGTACTTC.

This clonotype was found a few times. The chain employs TRBV7-9 and TRBJ1-1; TRBD1 is a possible D gene (6 bases). Germline-derived CDR1 and CDR2 are SEHNR and FQNEAQ (reference sequence). The V gene lost 4 bases and the J gene lost 8 bases, with 23 bases spanning the gap. This CDR3 has 16 amino acids. The CDR3 loop is CASSSLLWGRSSEAFF. The DNA of the CDR3 is TGTGCCAGCAGCTCCCTTTTATGGGGGCGAAGTTCAGAAGCTTTCTTT. The full variable domain, with the rest looked up from reference TRBV7-9 and TRBJ1-1, is DTGVSQNPRHKITKRGQNVTFRCDPISEHNRLYWYRQTLGQGPEFLTYFQNEAQLEKSRLLSDRFSAERPKGSFSTLEIQRTEQGDSAMYLCASSSLLWGRSSEAFFGQGTRLTVV.

CDR3 coding DNA: TGCAGTGCAGACACTCCGAACACTGAAGCTTTCTTT. Translated: CSADTPNTEAFF. The chain links TRBV20-1 to TRBJ1-1, with D unresolved. Germline loops: CDR1 DFQATT, CDR2 SNEGSKA (reference sequence). This CDR3 spans 12 amino acids. Trimming shortened V by 6 bases and J by 1 base, and 9 bases separated the two germline ends.

The chain combines TRBV5-1 with TRBJ2-7; 9 positions match TRBD2. This CDR3 region has 16 residues. V shed 0 bases and J 11 bases; nucleotides not matched to a gene: 15. CDR1 is SGHRS and CDR2 is YFSETQ in the germline V gene. The CDR3 loop is CASSLAMSSGGDKEYF. CDR3 bases: TGCGCCAGCAGCTTGGCCATGAGTAGCGGGGGAGACAAGGAGTACTTC.

This chain uses TRBV11-2 with TRBJ2-5; no clear D gene. Germline V gene lookup returns CDR1 SGHAT and CDR2 FQNNGV. CDR3 length equals 11 residues. V was pared by 3 bases and J by 10 bases, with 9 bases between. CDR3 DNA: TGTGCCAGCAGCTTGTTTGATGTCCAGTACTTC. Its translation is CASSLFDVQYF.

This clonotype was observed a few times. Germline and junction disagree at one end, which may indicate a read error. The V gene is TRBV27, the J gene TRBJ1-5; TRBD1 is a possible D gene (6 bases). This CDR3 comprises 15 residues. Germline V CDR1 and CDR2: MNHEY, SMNVEV (reference sequence). The CDR3 bases are TGTGCCAGCAGTCCCGAGGGGGGCGTCAATCTGCCCCAGCATTTT. Protein product: CASSPEGGVNLPQHF.

The CDR3 spells CASSYSGLNTEAFF. In DNA form, the CDR3 reads TGTGCCAGCAGTTACTCTGGGTTGAACACTGAAGCTTTCTTT. V and J are TRBV6-6 and TRBJ1-1; D gene ambiguous. The length of the CDR3 is 14 residues. Germline loops: CDR1 MNHNY, CDR2 SVGAGI (reference sequence). Trimming took 0 bases from V and 0 from J, leaving 5 bases between them.

In this sample, this clonotype turned up a few times. The rearrangement uses TRBV4-1 and TRBJ1-4; no reliable D call. The CDR3 length is 13 residues. The V gene lost 4 bases and the J gene lost 8 bases, with 11 bases spanning the gap. CDR1 is MGHRA and CDR2 is YSYEKL in the germline V gene. CDR3 nucleotide sequence: TGCGCCAGCAGCCGGATGGGATACGAAAAACTGTTTTTT. Translation: CASSRMGYEKLFF.

This clonotype occurred many times. The chain joins TRBV20-1 to TRBJ1-1; no clear D. The CDR3 consists of 14 residues. The germline V and J ends were trimmed by 3 bases and 0 bases, with 11 bases remaining between them. In germline, CDR1 is DFQATT, CDR2 SNEGSKA (reference sequence). CDR3 in amino acids: CSASRTNMNTEAFF. The CDR3 DNA is TGCAGTGCTAGTAGGACGAACATGAACACTGAAGCTTTCTTT.

This clonotype was seen at least ten times. This sequence joins TRBV4-2 and TRBJ1-2, with D possibly matching TRBD1 (5 bases). Trimming pared 4 bases from V and 4 bases from J, leaving 19 bases between. The CDR3 runs to 16 residues. Germline-derived CDR1 and CDR2 are LGHNA and YNFKEQ. The CDR3 sequence is CASSPNRDGLSYGYTF. CDR3 coding DNA: TGTGCCAGCAGCCCCAACCGGGACGGCCTTTCCTATGGCTACACCTTC.

This clonotype was counted at least ten times. The J gene is TRBJ2-6, the V gene TRBV24-1; D is uncertain. Germline V CDR1 and CDR2: KGHDR, SFDVKD. V lost 11 bases, J lost 0 bases, and 13 bases lay in between. The CDR3 length is 15 residues. CDR3 coding DNA: TGTGCCAATACCGTTCCCGCCTCTGGGGCCAACGTCCTGACTTTC. This sequence encodes CANTVPASGANVLTF.

In its sample, this clonotype was seen a few times. CDR3 DNA: TGTGCCAGCAGTGAACAGGGTCACTCCTACAATGAGCAGTTCTTC. Amino acids: CASSEQGHSYNEQFF. The chain has TRBV25-1 and TRBJ2-1; a possible D gene is TRBD1 (5 bases). Germline V gene sequence: CDR1 MGHDK, CDR2 SYGVNS. The CDR3 loop spans 15 amino acids. Trimming stripped 2 bases from V and 0 bases from J, with 8 bases between. The full variable domain, in which reference TRBV25-1 and TRBJ2-1 provide the parts outside the CDR3, is EADIYQTPRYLVIGTGKKITLECSQTMGHDKMYWYQQDPGMELHLIHYSYGVNSTEKGDLSSESTVSRIRTEHFPLTLESARPSHTSQYLCASSEQGHSYNEQFFGPGTRLTVL.

This rearrangement joins TRBV20-1 to TRBJ1-2, with D maybe TRBD1 (5 bases). Trimming removed 6 bases at V and 6 bases at J, with 20 bases between. Germline CDR1 reads DFQATT; CDR2 reads SNEGSKA (reference sequence). The CDR3 consists of 14 residues. The CDR3 DNA is TGCAGTGCCACTCGGTTGGCAGGGAGGGATGGCTACACCTTC. Translation gives CSATRLAGRDGYTF.

This clonotype was recorded a few times. This rearrangement joins TRBV20-1 to TRBJ2-7, with a possible D match to TRBD1 (7 bases). V shed 5 bases and J shed 3 bases, with 14 bases lying between them. The germline gives CDR1 DFQATT, CDR2 SNEGSKA (reference sequence). The CDR3 is 13 residues long. The CDR3 loop is CSASGGSRYEQYF. The CDR3 DNA is TGCAGTGCTTCAGGGGGGTCTCGCTACGAGCAGTACTTC.